This record concerns one TCR beta chain sequence. Its cognate antigen is unknown. A much larger clonotype is one base distant, so this may be a read error. TCRdb re-derived calls from the multiplex PCR reads in MiXCR, one entry per CDR3 protein. The sample has 100,000 to 150,000 distinct CDR3 sequences; nearly 20% are singletons. Germline CDR1 LGHDT, CDR2 YNNKEL (reference sequence). The CDR3 covers 14 residues. V lost 8 bases to trimming and J lost 6 bases, with 19 bases between them. These data come from a study of breast tumors, draining lymph nodes, adjacent tissues. Study-level findings and limits: Most tumor T cells seemingly derive from lymph node, then expand in tumor. Tumor TCR diversity was below lymph nodes but above nontumor tissue.

Samples came from axillary lymph nodes draining the breast cancer. The rearrangement links TRBV3-1 to TRBJ1-2; TRBD1 is a possible D gene (5 bases). The receptor was isolated from a female donor with breast cancer. Some clones in this sample may be carry-over from other donors' samples. Source material: axillary lymph node tissue. The CDR3: CASGPGHSINGYTF. The CDR3 DNA sequence: TGTGCCAGCGGCCCAGGGCACAGCATCAATGGCTACACCTTC.